The 8 T cell receptor beta chains listed next were all sequenced from one sample in a study of blood T cell repertoires in COVID-19. The repertoire was sequenced with immunoSEQ multiplex PCR; TCRdb's copy has only in-frame clones and lacks some. This table has approximately 240,000 clones, about 86% appearing once. Sequencing was carried out using peripheral blood. The receptor set was obtained from a woman aged 55-70 years with acute or convalescent COVID-19.

The gene calls are TRBV30 and TRBJ1-6; a weak D match, TRBD1 (5 bases). Germline V CDR1 and CDR2: GTSNPN, SVGIG (reference sequence). The V gene lost 4 bases and the J gene lost 0 bases, with 10 bases spanning the gap. The CDR3 consists of 15 residues. CDR3 bases: TGTGCCTGGATGTCGGGGGGCTCCTATAATTCACCCCTCCACTTT. This codes for CAWMSGGSYNSPLHF.

This chain links TRBV29-1 with TRBJ2-7; weak D call: TRBD2 (7 bases). The CDR3 spans 16 residues. Germline V CDR1 and CDR2: SQVTM, ANQGSEA. The V gene lost 4 bases and the J gene lost 1 base, with 20 bases spanning the gap. The CDR3 DNA reads as TGCAGCGTTGGCAGGGGACCAGCGGGGTCGTCCTACGAGCAGTACTTC. This codes for CSVGRGPAGSSYEQYF.

The chain couples TRBV12-3 or TRBV12-4 to TRBJ2-7; unclear D gene. Trimming removed 2 bases from V and 13 bases from J, with 12 bases in between. The CDR3 covers 11 residues. For the CDR3, the DNA is TGTGCCAGCAGTTTACCGGGTCCCCTCTACTTC. This sequence encodes CASSLPGPLYF.

In nucleotides, the CDR3 is TGCGCCAGCAGCTTGGGACCCGGTCGGACAGGTGGAAACATTCAGTACTTC. The encoded protein is CASSLGPGRTGGNIQYF. V usage is TRBV5-1 and J usage is TRBJ2-4; TRBD1 agrees at 7 bases. The CDR3 has 17 amino acids. V lost 0 bases and J lost 6; bases outside the gene matches: 12. Germline CDR1 is SGHRS and CDR2 is YFSETQ.

The CDR3 DNA follows: TGTGCCAGCAGCGTAGCTAGCGGGGGGGCCGGGGAGACCCAGTACTTC. This gives the protein CASSVASGGAGETQYF. The gene calls are TRBV9 and TRBJ2-5; 12 nucleotides match TRBD2. The CDR3 sequence is 16 residues long. The junction had 5 bases not matched to a gene; V was cut back by 0 bases and J by 5 bases. Germline CDR1 and CDR2: SGDLS and YYNGEE.

The chain uses TRBV2 and TRBJ2-5, with 8 bases that match TRBD1. CDR1 SNHLY and CDR2 FYNNEI come from the germline V gene. The CDR3 spans 13 residues. The junction had 4 bases not matched to a gene; V was cut back by 5 bases and J by 5 bases. CDR3 amino acids: CASSTDRVETQYF. Here the CDR3 DNA reads TGTGCCAGCAGTACGGACAGGGTGGAGACCCAGTACTTC.

The V call is TRBV5-4, the J call TRBJ1-1; D is unclear. The CDR3 covers 14 residues. Trimming removed 1 base from V and 0 bases from J, with 7 bases in between. Germline CDR1 is SGHNT and CDR2 is YYREEE (reference sequence). The CDR3 sequence: CASSLYGMNTEAFF. The DNA for the CDR3 is TGTGCCAGCAGCTTGTACGGGATGAACACTGAAGCTTTCTTT. Looking up the rest from reference TRBV5-4 and TRBJ1-1 gives the full variable domain: ETGVTQSPTHLIKTRGQQVTLRCSSQSGHNTVSWYQQALGQGPQFIFQYYREEENGRGNFPPRFSGLQFPNYSSELNVNALELDDSALYLCASSLYGMNTEAFFGQGTRLTVV.

This chain connects TRBV5-1 to TRBJ2-2, with a tentative D call TRBD2 (6 bases). Trimming removed 4 bases from V and 7 bases from J, with 11 bases in between. This CDR3 has 13 amino acids. Germline V gene sequence: CDR1 SGHRS, CDR2 YFSETQ. CDR3 nucleotides: TGCGCCAGCAGCAGCTGGGGGGACGGGGAGCTGTTTTTT. It is translated as CASSSWGDGELFF. Full variable domain (outside the CDR3, taken from reference TRBV5-1 and TRBJ2-2): KAGVTQTPRYLIKTRGQQVTLSCSPISGHRSVSWYQQTPGQGLQFLFEYFSETQRNKGNFPGRFSGRQFSNSRSEMNVSTLELGDSALYLCASSSWGDGELFFGEGSRLTVL.